Presented here are 16 T cell receptor beta chains from one specimen sequenced in a study of tumor-infiltrating lymphocytes in primary liver carcinoma (dated by TCRdb to about 2017). The run used an Illumina HiSeq 2500. A constant-region primer and ProtoScript II reverse transcriptase were used to reverse-transcribe TCRbeta-specific cDNA from about 500 ng total RNA. TCRbeta libraries were built with three nested multiplex PCR rounds, a slightly modified ARM-PCR procedure. Multiplex TRBV1-TRBV30 forward primers and a Cbeta reverse primer were used in the first two PCR rounds, each of which was run for 10 to 11 cycles. The public reads were run again by TCRdb, first through fastp at Q25 and then through MiXCR, and only productive beta chains were kept. Identical CDR3 proteins give one entry, which carries the most common genes and DNA. For this sample the table gives about 200,000 distinct CDR3 sequences, of which 65% were detected only once. The ten largest make up 6% to 8.5% of the sample.

RNA from unsorted whole blood was extracted with TRIzol reagent, and germline DNA was obtained with the DNeasy Blood & Tissue kit. The sequencing sample was made of peripheral blood. These receptors were collected from a woman aged 55-70 years with primary liver carcinoma and hepatitis B virus infection.

This chain links TRBV7-8 with TRBJ2-5, with 9 bases fitting TRBD2. Trimming took 1 base from V and 2 from J; bases not matched to a gene: 8. The CDR3 contains 17 residues. The germline gives CDR1 SGHVS, CDR2 FQNEAQ. As DNA, the CDR3 is TGTGCCAGCAGCTTAGGGCGGACTAGCGTGTATCAAGAGACCCAGTACTTC. The encoded protein is CASSLGRTSVYQETQYF.

Concerning this clonotype: The conserved phenylalanine or tryptophan is not found at the CDR3 terminus, so this likely reflects a read error. The gene calls are TRBV11-1 and TRBJ2-3; either TRBD1 or TRBD2 may fit D (5 bases each). Germline V CDR1 and CDR2: SGHAT, FQDESV (reference sequence). The CDR3 spans 13 residues. In nucleotides, the CDR3 is TGTGCCAGCAGCTGGGACCGAACAGATTCGCAGTATTCT. Amino acid sequence: CASSWDRTDSQYS.

In this sample, this clonotype turned up a few times. DNA of the CDR3: TGTGCCTGGAGTAAATTCGGGACAGAGAACACTGAAGCTTTCTTT. Translating it yields CAWSKFGTENTEAFF. V usage is TRBV30 and J usage is TRBJ1-1, with TRBD1 matching 7 bases. The germline gives CDR1 GTSNPN, CDR2 SVGIG (reference sequence). The CDR3 is 15 residues long. Trimming at V came to 2 bases and at J to 1 base, leaving 7 bases not matched to a gene.

As regards this clonotype: One end of the junction is discordant with germline, which a read error may explain. The V gene is TRBV11-1, the J gene TRBJ2-1, with D maybe TRBD2 (5 bases). From germline, CDR1 is SGHAT and CDR2 FQDESV (reference sequence). The CDR3 has 15 amino acids. The CDR3 coding sequence is TGTGCCAGCAGCTTAATGTCTAGCCTGGGCAATGAGCGGTTCTTC. It is translated as CASSLMSSLGNERFF. Using reference TRBV11-1 and TRBJ2-1 for the parts outside the CDR3, the full variable domain is EAEVAQSPRYKITEKSQAVAFWCDPISGHATLYWYRQILGQGPELLVQFQDESVVDDSQLPKDRFSAERLKGVDSTLKIQPAELGDSAMYLCASSLMSSLGNERFFGPGTRLTVL.

The CDR3 DNA reads as TGTGCCAGCAGCAAGGGCCTAGCGGGATGTACAGATACGCAGTATTTT. It encodes CASSKGLAGCTDTQYF. V is TRBV11-2 and J is TRBJ2-3; 9 bases match TRBD2. The germline CDR1 and CDR2 sequences are SGHAT and FQNNGV. Trimming cost V 5 bases and J 3 bases; bases outside gene matches: 9. The CDR3 extends over 16 amino acids.

About this clonotype: A much larger clone differs by one base, so this may be a read error. V gene TRBV4-1 combines with J gene TRBJ2-3, with D uncertain. This CDR3 is built from 13 residues. Germline CDR1 is MGHRA and CDR2 is YSYEKL. V gave up 2 bases and J gave up 1 base, with 4 bases separating them. Written as DNA, the CDR3 is TGCGCCAGCAGCCAACGGGGCACAGATACGCAGTATTTT. This translates into CASSQRGTDTQYF.

As regards this clonotype: At one boundary the junction diverges from the germline segment, which might be a read error. This chain uses TRBV11-2 with TRBJ2-3, with D possibly matching TRBD2 (6 bases). Looked up from germline, CDR1 is SGHAT and CDR2 is FQNNGV. CDR3 length: 14 residues. The CDR3 DNA reads TGTGTCAGCAGCCTGGGACTGCCCACAGATACGCATTATTTT. This codes for CVSSLGLPTDTHYF.

This chain links TRBV12-3 or TRBV12-4 with TRBJ2-1; 9 nucleotides agree with TRBD2. The V gene end was trimmed by 5 bases and the J gene end by 7 bases; junction bases not matched to a gene: 9. The CDR3 is 15 residues long. As DNA, the CDR3 is TGTGCCAGCAGTCCTATGCGGCTAGCGGGGAATGAGCAGTTCTTC. Its protein product is CASSPMRLAGNEQFF.

In DNA form, the CDR3 reads TGCGCCAGCAGCTTGGCCAGTGGAGGAAACACTGAAGCTTTCTTT. Translation: CASSLASGGNTEAFF. This rearrangement joins TRBV5-1 to TRBJ1-1; D remains unclear. Germline assignment: CDR1 SGHRS and CDR2 YFSETQ. There are 15 residues in the CDR3. Deletions cut 0 bases from V and 2 bases from J, with 11 bases between.

The chain is built from TRBV30 and TRBJ2-7; 13 nucleotides agree with TRBD2. Germline CDR1 and CDR2: GTSNPN and SVGIG (reference sequence). This CDR3 contains 14 residues. V shed 3 bases, J shed 4 bases, and the junction held 3 bases outside the gene matches. CDR3 amino acids: CAWRRTSGSYEQYF. CDR3 bases: TGTGCCTGGAGGAGGACTAGCGGGAGTTACGAGCAGTACTTC.

Note on this clonotype: A junction end diverges from the germline sequence, so it may reflect a read error. J is TRBJ2-7 and V is TRBV6-6; D might be TRBD1 (5 bases). Germline CDR1 is MNHNY and CDR2 is SVGAGI (reference sequence). The CDR3 has 12 residues. Here the CDR3 DNA reads TGTGTCAGCAGTCTTGGCCAGGGCGAGCAGTACTTC. Translating gives CVSSLGQGEQYF.

This clonotype has a count of ten or more. The chain employs TRBV5-6 and TRBJ2-1, with 10 positions matching TRBD2. Germline CDR1 reads SGHDT; CDR2 reads YYEEEE. CDR3 length equals 17 residues. With 4 bases clipped from V and 4 bases from J, the junction kept 11 bases outside the gene matches. The CDR3 DNA sequence: TGTGCCAGCAGCCCCCCCACACCGGGACTAGCGTACAATGAGCAGTTCTTC. It codes for CASSPPTPGLAYNEQFF.

CDR3 in amino acids: CASRTQWASTDTQYF. The CDR3 nucleotides read TGTGCCAGCAGAACCCAATGGGCTAGCACAGATACGCAGTATTTT. The chain has TRBV6-1 and TRBJ2-3; D not certain. Trimming left V 6 bases short and J 0 bases short, with 13 bases between. Germline CDR1 is MNHNS and CDR2 is SASEGT. This CDR3 has 15 amino acids.

With regard to this clonotype: This may arise from a read error, as a much more abundant clone is one base away. Lacking the conserved final phenylalanine or tryptophan, this CDR3 likely reflects a read error. This CDR3 reads CASSPPSGVVSEAFL. The CDR3 region has the DNA TGTGCCAGCAGTCCCCCCTCGGGGGTGGTTTCCGAAGCTTTCCTT. The genes are TRBV12-3 or TRBV12-4 and TRBJ1-1; D might be TRBD1 (5 bases). The V gene lost 5 bases and the J gene lost 8 bases, with 21 bases spanning the gap. The length of the CDR3 is 15 residues.

This clonotype was observed a few times. The chain recombines TRBV28 with TRBJ1-2; no firm D call. The V end was cut by 6 bases, the J end by 8 bases, with 13 bases between. The CDR3 is 12 amino acids. In germline, CDR1 is MDHEN, CDR2 SYDVKM. CDR3 sequence: CASRDHAGGYTF. CDR3 nucleotides: TGTGCCAGCAGGGACCACGCGGGGGGCTACACCTTC.

This clonotype was seen ten or more times. The chain joins TRBV11-2 to TRBJ2-5; D is uncertain. Germline CDR1 SGHAT, CDR2 FQNNGV. The V end was cut by 1 base, the J end by 0 bases, with 12 bases between. The CDR3 spans 16 residues. CDR3: CASSLALGRHQETQYF. The CDR3 nucleotides read TGTGCCAGCAGCTTAGCCCTCGGACGGCACCAAGAGACCCAGTACTTC.